The clone carrying this TCR beta chain was counted a few times. No antigen is known for it. This CDR3 is built from 17 residues. Germline CDR1 is ENHRY and CDR2 is SYGVKD. With 10 bases clipped from V and 6 bases from J, the junction kept 21 bases outside the gene matches. This sample was included in a study of CD8+ T cells in alopecia areata. Background on the study: Tofacitinib lasted 6 to 18 months, then 6 months off drug.

Treatment here: oral pan-JAK inhibitor, 5-10 mg twice daily. Peripheral blood and lesional scalp punch biopsies came from alopecia areata patients. Extraction of RNA preceded its reverse transcription into cDNA, which served as the sequencing template. Profiled with immunoSEQ multiplex PCR; TCRdb holds only in-frame clones, not every one. The sample consists of more than 110,000 clones, around four fifths of them appearing once. Whole-study findings and limits: Greater clonality was observed in lesional scalp samples, especially alopecia totalis/universalis, versus normal scalp. Numerous expanded lesional clones remained in scalp and blood during tofacitinib.

This chain uses TRBV10-3 with TRBJ2-3; 8 positions match TRBD2. The sample in question was CD8+ T cells sorted from blood, obtained at week 4, from a patient treated with tofacitinib. The source is a human donor with alopecia areata. CDR3 coding DNA: TGTGCCACCACGGGCGGGGGGCCTAACCCGCAGGGCGATACGCAGTATTTT. The encoded protein is CATTGGGPNPQGDTQYF.